Following are 22 T cell receptor beta chains from one sample sequenced in a study of blood T cell repertoires in COVID-19. Profiling relied on immunoSEQ multiplex PCR, and the TCRdb table lists in-frame clones only, not all of them. The sample consists of about 220,000 clones, just under 85% of them appearing once. The sequencing input was PBMCs or T cells enriched from blood (not recorded which). These TCRs come from a woman aged 40-49 years with acute COVID-19.

The CDR3 loop reads CAWSVNRNNSPLHF. CDR3 DNA sequence: TGTGCCTGGAGTGTGAACAGAAATAATTCACCCCTCCACTTT. The chain couples TRBV30 to TRBJ1-6; D gene ambiguous. Trimming removed 0 bases at V and 5 bases at J, with 8 bases between. This CDR3 contains 14 residues. Germline loops: CDR1 GTSNPN, CDR2 SVGIG (reference sequence). The whole variable domain, remainder taken from reference TRBV30 and TRBJ1-6, is SQTIHQWPATLVQPVGSPLSLECTVEGTSNPNLYWYRQAAGRGLQLLFYSVGIGQISSEVPQNLSASRPQDRQFILSSKKLLLSDSGFYLCAWSVNRNNSPLHFGNGTRLTVT.

The chain carries TRBV29-1 and TRBJ1-2; D not resolved. This CDR3 comprises 14 residues. Per germline, CDR1 SQVTM and CDR2 ANQGSEA. Trimming stripped 2 bases from V and 2 bases from J, with 12 bases between. The CDR3 protein is CSVEQPDYNYGYTF. The CDR3 nucleotides are TGCAGCGTTGAACAGCCGGACTACAACTATGGCTACACCTTC. The entire variable domain, with the rest obtained from reference TRBV29-1 and TRBJ1-2, is as follows: SAVISQKPSRDICQRGTSLTIQCQVDSQVTMMFWYRQQPGQSLTLIATANQGSEATYESGFVIDKFPISRPNLTFSTLTVSNMSPEDSSIYLCSVEQPDYNYGYTFGSGTRLTVV.

This clone was recorded once. The chain carries TRBV3-1 (or the pseudogene TRBV3-2) and TRBJ2-1; tentatively, D is TRBD1 (6 bases). The germline CDR1 and CDR2 sequences are LGHDT and YNNKEL (reference sequence). Trimming shortened V by 2 bases and J by 7 bases, and 12 bases separated the two germline ends. The CDR3 length is 14 residues. In DNA form, the CDR3 reads TGTGCCAGCAGCCAAAAGACAGGTGGGAATGAGCAGTTCTTC. It codes for CASSQKTGGNEQFF.

V usage is TRBV6-5 and J usage is TRBJ1-6, with TRBD1 matching 7 bases. Germline CDR1 and CDR2: MNHEY and SVGAGI. The V segment lost 2 bases and the J segment 7 bases; nucleotides outside the gene matches: 8. The length of the CDR3 is 16 residues. CDR3 nucleotide sequence: TGTGCCAGCAGTTACGGTATAAACAGGGGAAATTCACCCCTCCACTTT. Translating gives CASSYGINRGNSPLHF.

The chain carries TRBV6-4 and TRBJ2-6; TRBD1 is a possible D gene (5 bases). Trimming left V 3 bases short and J 0 bases short, with 6 bases between. Germline CDR1 reads MRHNA; CDR2 reads SNTAGT. The CDR3 runs to 15 residues. The CDR3 bases are TGTGCCAGCAGTGAGGACAACTCTGGGGCCAACGTCCTGACTTTC. It codes for CASSEDNSGANVLTF.

V usage is TRBV3-1 (or the pseudogene TRBV3-2) and J usage is TRBJ1-3, with D unclear. V was clipped by 0 bases and J by 0 bases, with 6 bases between them. The V gene's germline CDR1 is LGHDT and CDR2 YNNKEL (reference sequence). CDR3 length: 15 residues. The CDR3 loop is CASSQDTISGNTIYF. The CDR3 region has the DNA TGTGCCAGCAGCCAAGACACTATCTCTGGAAACACCATATATTTT.

The chain combines TRBV5-8 with TRBJ1-5; the D is unclear. This CDR3 is built from 16 residues. V was trimmed by 2 bases and J by 4 bases, leaving 16 bases between them. Germline-derived CDR1 and CDR2 are SGHTS and YDEGEE. CDR3 in amino acids: CASSFGSHRTNQPQHF. CDR3 in DNA: TGTGCCAGCAGCTTCGGGAGTCACAGAACGAATCAGCCCCAGCATTTT.

The V call is TRBV6-5, the J call TRBJ1-2; tentatively, D is TRBD1 (5 bases). The CDR3 has 13 residues. With 7 bases removed from V and 4 bases from J, the gap between germline ends came to 13 bases. The V gene's germline CDR1 is MNHEY and CDR2 SVGAGI. CDR3 sequence: CASTPPGGYGYTF. The CDR3 nucleotides read TGTGCCAGCACTCCCCCGGGGGGCTATGGCTACACCTTC.

The V call is TRBV12-5, the J call TRBJ2-3; D gene uncertain. The ends were cut back, 1 base at V and 0 bases at J, with 5 bases in the middle. The germline V gene has CDR1 LGHNT and CDR2 FRNRAP. The CDR3 is made up of 14 amino acids. The CDR3 here is CASGLGESTDTQYF. For the CDR3, the DNA is TGTGCTAGTGGTTTGGGCGAAAGCACAGATACGCAGTATTTT.

This rearrangement joins TRBV3-1 (or the pseudogene TRBV3-2) to TRBJ2-2, with a weak D call TRBD2 (6 bases). Germline values: CDR1 LGHDT, CDR2 YNNKEL (reference sequence). Trimming took off 1 base at V and 8 bases at J, with 11 bases between the two ends. The CDR3 spans 14 residues. As DNA, the CDR3 is TGTGCCAGCAGCCAAGTACAAGGGAGGGGGGAGCTGTTTTTT. The encoded protein is CASSQVQGRGELFF.

The chain has TRBV27 and TRBJ2-1; D is unclear. Germline loops: CDR1 MNHEY, CDR2 SMNVEV (reference sequence). The CDR3 totals 11 residues. Trimming removed 8 bases from V and 10 bases from J, with 12 bases in between. CDR3 bases: TGTGCCAGCTCCGACCGGGTCGAGCAGTTCTTC. Translation: CASSDRVEQFF.

The chain combines TRBV6-1 with TRBJ1-6; 7 bases are a match to TRBD1. The V gene end was trimmed by 3 bases and the J gene end by 0 bases; junction bases not matched to a gene: 2. The CDR3 loop spans 16 amino acids. Germline V gene data show CDR1 as MNHNS and CDR2 as SASEGT. The CDR3 loop is CASSEGQSSYNSPLHF. CDR3 in DNA: TGTGCCAGCAGTGAGGGACAGAGCTCCTATAATTCACCCCTCCACTTT.

The chain recombines TRBV6-1 with TRBJ2-7, with no clear D. The germline V and J ends were trimmed by 3 bases and 3 bases, with 12 bases remaining between them. This CDR3 is built from 14 residues. Germline CDR1 and CDR2: MNHNS and SASEGT. CDR3 loop: CASSENLVSYEQYF. The CDR3 DNA follows: TGTGCCAGCAGTGAGAACCTAGTGAGCTACGAGCAGTACTTC.

This chain joins TRBV7-3 and TRBJ2-1, with 8 positions matching TRBD2. Germline trimming cut 4 bases from V and 6 bases from J; bases unmatched to any gene: 5. Germline CDR1 reads SGHTA; CDR2 reads FQGTGA. The CDR3 spans 14 residues. CDR3 amino acids: CASSSQGLGNEQFF. DNA for the CDR3: TGTGCCAGCAGCTCGCAGGGACTAGGCAATGAGCAGTTCTTC.

This clone was counted a single time. V is TRBV2 and J is TRBJ2-6; D remains unclear. The CDR3 loop spans 13 amino acids. Germline CDR1 reads SNHLY; CDR2 reads FYNNEI. V lost 9 bases to trimming and J lost 0 bases, with 6 bases between them. CDR3 region: CARQVSGANVLTF. In nucleotides, the CDR3 is TGTGCCAGACAAGTCTCTGGGGCCAACGTCCTGACTTTC.

The chain carries TRBV5-1 and TRBJ2-2, with 9 bases identical to TRBD2. The V gene's germline CDR1 is SGHRS and CDR2 YFSETQ. With V trimmed by 5 bases and J by 1 base, 3 bases remained unmatched. The CDR3 has 15 residues. CDR3: CASSSGGRNTGELFF. CDR3 in DNA: TGCGCCAGCAGTAGCGGGGGCCGGAACACCGGGGAGCTGTTTTTT.

The chain links TRBV28 to TRBJ2-2, with TRBD1 matching 7 bases. V was clipped by 6 bases and J by 16 bases; unmatched bases: 11. The germline gives CDR1 MDHEN, CDR2 SYDVKM. This CDR3 has 12 amino acids. CDR3 residues: CASRETDRPWFF. Written as DNA, the CDR3 is TGTGCCAGCAGGGAAACGGACAGGCCTTGGTTTTTT.

The chain has TRBV9 and TRBJ2-3; perhaps TRBD2 as D (6 bases). This CDR3 spans 16 amino acids. V was clipped by 4 bases and J by 1 base, with 16 bases between them. Germline loops: CDR1 SGDLS, CDR2 YYNGEE. The CDR3 nucleotides are TGTGCCAGCAGCTCGGTGACGCGGGATGGCACAGATACGCAGTATTTT. This gives the protein CASSSVTRDGTDTQYF.

This clone was observed once. The chain couples TRBV2 to TRBJ2-7; D perhaps matches TRBD2 (5 bases). This CDR3 is built from 13 residues. V lost 3 bases and J 2 bases, leaving 8 bases between the germline ends. Germline V gene sequence: CDR1 SNHLY, CDR2 FYNNEI. DNA of the CDR3: TGTGCCAGCAGTGATGGGAGCCCCTACGAGCAGTACTTC. Its protein is CASSDGSPYEQYF.

The chain is built from TRBV6-2 or TRBV6-3 and TRBJ2-2, with TRBD2 as a possible D gene (6 bases). The germline V and J ends were trimmed by 7 bases and 5 bases, with 14 bases remaining between them. Germline V gene sequence: CDR1 MNHEY, CDR2 SVGEGT. The CDR3 runs 14 residues. The CDR3 loop is CASIPNGGTGELFF. The CDR3 DNA follows: TGTGCCAGCATCCCAAATGGAGGGACCGGGGAGCTGTTTTTT.

The chain is built from TRBV3-1 (or the pseudogene TRBV3-2) and TRBJ2-3; TRBD2 matches 9 bases. Trimming cost V 4 bases and J 5 bases; bases outside gene matches: 4. The CDR3 is 14 amino acids. CDR1 is LGHDT, CDR2 YNNKEL, per germline (reference sequence). The CDR3 DNA reads as TGTGCCAGCAGCCCCCGACTAGCGGTAGATACGCAGTATTTT. Translating it yields CASSPRLAVDTQYF.

The rearrangement joins TRBV4-3 to TRBJ1-1, with TRBD1 matching 7 bases. This CDR3 region has 15 residues. The V gene end was trimmed by 3 bases and the J gene end by 3 bases; junction bases not matched to a gene: 7. The germline V gene has CDR1 LGHNA and CDR2 YSLEER. This chain's CDR3 is CASSHLTGLDTEAFF. The CDR3 nucleotides are TGCGCCAGCAGCCATTTGACAGGGCTTGACACTGAAGCTTTCTTT.